The 32 T cell receptor beta chains presented below share a single source sample, sequenced in a study of Graves' ophthalmopathy and Graves' hyperthyroidism listed by TCRdb under 2018. Sequencing used an Illumina HiSeq 2000. For repertoire sequencing, TCR beta CDR3 regions were amplified from RNA transcripts. A first-round RT-PCR used HTBI primers with the Qiagen OneStep RT-PCR kit, followed by a second-round multiplex PCR, size selection and purification. TCRdb trimmed the raw reads at Q25, called clones with MiXCR and kept productive beta chains. Each record represents a unique CDR3 protein, reported with the most common genes and DNA among its rows. Here the sample has some 750,000 distinct CDR3 sequences; 40% occur a single time. Of the sample, 44% falls within the top ten clones. The source material was peripheral blood. The receptor set was obtained from an adult man with Graves' ophthalmopathy.

This clonotype was picked up a small number of times. The gene calls are TRBV6-2 or TRBV6-3 and TRBJ2-5, with D unresolved. This CDR3 has 14 amino acids. Germline loops: CDR1 MNHEY, CDR2 SVGEGT. V lost 5 bases, J lost 1 base, and 11 bases lay in between. CDR3 sequence (DNA): TGTGCCAGCAGTCTAACACCTATCCAAGAGACCCAGTACTTC. Protein sequence: CASSLTPIQETQYF.

This clonotype was picked up a small number of times. The genes are TRBV19 and TRBJ1-1, with 8 nucleotides matching TRBD1. The CDR3 runs 12 residues. J lost 6 bases, V lost 10 bases, and 7 bases had no gene match. Germline CDR1 LNHDA, CDR2 SQIVND (reference sequence). For the CDR3, the DNA is TGTGCCACCAGGACAGGGAGGGCTGAAGCTTTCTTT. Translation gives CATRTGRAEAFF.

Regarding this clonotype: Because it lacks the conserved phenylalanine or tryptophan at the end, this CDR3 is likely a read error. CDR3 coding DNA: TGTGCCAGCAGCCTAGCTATGACAGAAGAGGGCTACACCCTC. It encodes CASSLAMTEEGYTL. This chain uses TRBV13 with TRBJ1-2, with a weak D call TRBD1 (5 bases). CDR1 and CDR2 (germline): PRHDT, FYEKMQ (reference sequence). The germline V and J ends were trimmed by 5 bases and 8 bases, with 18 bases remaining between them. This CDR3 has 14 residues.

This chain links TRBV11-2 with TRBJ1-1; D may be TRBD1 (6 bases). Trimming cost V 5 bases and J 1 base, with 17 bases left between them. CDR1 is SGHAT, CDR2 FQNNGV, per germline. The CDR3 contains 16 residues. The CDR3, as DNA: TGTGCCAGCAGCCGACCGGGGGGCCCTCAGAACACTGAAGCTTTCTTT. It encodes CASSRPGGPQNTEAFF.

Ten or more counts support this clonotype. The chain joins TRBV2 to TRBJ1-6; no clear D gene. CDR1 and CDR2 from the germline V gene are SNHLY and FYNNEI. CDR3 length: 15 residues. V was shortened by 7 bases and J by 6 bases, with 16 bases between the two germline ends. CDR3 protein: CASTAAQDGNSPLHF. The CDR3 DNA sequence: TGTGCCAGCACCGCGGCGCAGGACGGTAATTCACCCCTCCACTTT. The full variable domain, rest sourced from reference TRBV2 and TRBJ1-6, is EPEVTQTPSHQVTQMGQEVILRCVPISNHLYFYWYRQILGQKVEFLVSFYNNEISEKSEIFDDQFSVERPDGSNFTLKIRSTKLEDSAMYFCASTAAQDGNSPLHFGNGTRLTVT.

The chain employs TRBV10-3 and TRBJ1-3, with 7 bases identical to TRBD1. This CDR3 has 13 residues. Germline V CDR1 and CDR2: ENHRY, SYGVKD. The trim removed 5 bases at V and 7 bases at J, leaving 5 bases unmatched. CDR3: CAISTLTGNTIYF. The CDR3 nucleotides read TGTGCCATCAGTACCCTGACAGGGAACACCATATATTTT.

The genes are TRBV25-1 and TRBJ2-7; D may be TRBD1 (6 bases). The V end was cut by 6 bases, the J end by 6 bases, with 15 bases between. The germline V gene has CDR1 MGHDK and CDR2 SYGVNS. The CDR3 covers 13 residues. CDR3: CASSQGVGGEQYF. The CDR3 DNA sequence: TGTGCCAGCAGCCAAGGCGTAGGGGGCGAGCAGTACTTC.

In this sample, this clonotype turned up many times. This chain connects TRBV20-1 to TRBJ1-6, with TRBD1 matching 10 bases. This CDR3 contains 16 residues. V was clipped by 1 base and J by 2 bases; unmatched bases: 2. Germline-derived CDR1 and CDR2 are DFQATT and SNEGSKA (reference sequence). CDR3 nucleotides: TGCAGTGCTAGAGGACAGGGGGCAACCTATAATTCACCCCTCCACTTT. This sequence encodes CSARGQGATYNSPLHF.

The chain carries TRBV24-1 and TRBJ1-5; D ambiguous. Germline V gives CDR1 KGHDR, CDR2 SFDVKD. V lost 12 bases to trimming and J lost 5 bases, with 22 bases between them. This CDR3 contains 15 residues. This chain's CDR3 is CAWREGGQLDQPQHF. The CDR3 DNA reads TGTGCCTGGAGGGAAGGTGGGCAGCTTGATCAGCCCCAGCATTTT.

The sample holds a few counts of this clonotype. This chain uses TRBV25-1 with TRBJ2-2, with D perhaps TRBD1 (5 bases). CDR1 is MGHDK, CDR2 SYGVNS, per germline. Trimming left V 6 bases short and J 0 bases short, with 20 bases between. This CDR3 comprises 18 residues. The CDR3 DNA follows: TGTGCCAGCAGCTTGTTCCTAGACAGCCCCGCGAACACCGGGGAGCTGTTTTTT. This encodes CASSLFLDSPANTGELFF.

There are a few counts of this clonotype. This chain joins TRBV25-1 and TRBJ2-5, with 13 nucleotides matching TRBD2. This CDR3 has 13 residues. Germline CDR1 reads MGHDK; CDR2 reads SYGVNS. The V and J ends lost 10 bases and 5 bases, in that order; junction bases with no gene match: 4. The CDR3 DNA reads as TGTGCCACTAGGACTAGCGGGGGTGAGACCCAGTACTTC. Translated, it gives CATRTSGGETQYF.

As concerns this clonotype: A junction boundary mismatches the germline segment, possibly from a read error. V and J are TRBV24-1 and TRBJ1-5; a possible D gene is TRBD1 (5 bases). The CDR3 is 18 residues long. Germline CDR1 reads KGHDR; CDR2 reads SFDVKD. CDR3 region: CASSSTLGPLEGNQPQHF. The CDR3 nucleotides read TGTGCCAGCAGTTCAACCCTGGGACCTCTCGAGGGCAATCAGCCCCAGCATTTT.

This clonotype was seen ten or more times. This chain uses TRBV12-3 or TRBV12-4 with TRBJ2-5; perhaps TRBD1 as D (5 bases). This CDR3 comprises 14 residues. Trimming shortened V by 5 bases and J by 1 base, and 11 bases separated the two germline ends. CDR3 in amino acids: CASSPGFPQETQYF. DNA for the CDR3: TGTGCCAGCAGTCCAGGGTTCCCCCAAGAGACCCAGTACTTC.

In this sample, this clonotype turned up many times. The DNA of the CDR3 is TGCGCCAGCAGCCTTCGGGGTCCGAACTATGGCTACACCTTC. This codes for CASSLRGPNYGYTF. The chain uses TRBV10-1 and TRBJ1-2; D call uncertain. The V gene lost 6 bases and the J gene lost 2 bases, with 13 bases spanning the gap. The V gene's germline CDR1 is WNHNN and CDR2 SYGVQD (reference sequence). The length of the CDR3 is 14 residues.

The CDR3 sequence: CASTRTAGDYEQYF. CDR3 DNA: TGTGCCAGCACCCGGACAGCGGGGGACTACGAGCAGTACTTC. This chain uses TRBV2 with TRBJ2-7, with 8 positions matching TRBD2. Germline V CDR1 and CDR2: SNHLY, FYNNEI. V was clipped by 7 bases and J by 3 bases; unmatched bases: 8. The CDR3 contains 14 residues.

Concerning this clonotype: A read error may explain this, as a much larger clone is one base away. The rearrangement links TRBV15 to TRBJ2-5; no reliable D call. Germline CDR1 reads LNHNV; CDR2 reads YYDKDF (reference sequence). The CDR3 contains 16 residues. The CDR3 loop is CATSRDLETQQEAQYF. The CDR3 bases are TGTGCCACCAGCAGAGATCTTGAGACACAGCAAGAGGCCCAGTACTTC.

J is TRBJ2-6 and V is TRBV5-6; D perhaps matches TRBD1 (6 bases). Trimming removed 1 base at V and 0 bases at J, with 8 bases between. CDR3 size: 16 residues. Looked up from germline, CDR1 is SGHDT and CDR2 is YYEEEE. The CDR3 DNA follows: TGTGCCAGCAGCTTGTGGGACACCTCTGGGGCCAACGTCCTGACTTTC. Amino acid sequence: CASSLWDTSGANVLTF.

The genes are TRBV25-1 and TRBJ2-2; 9 nucleotides match TRBD2. CDR1 MGHDK and CDR2 SYGVNS come from the germline V gene. This CDR3 contains 16 residues. J was trimmed by 3 bases and V by 4 bases; bases with no gene match: 6. The CDR3 reads CASSARLAGDTGELFF. CDR3 sequence (DNA): TGTGCCAGCAGTGCTAGATTAGCGGGAGACACCGGGGAGCTGTTTTTT. Using reference TRBV25-1 and TRBJ2-2 for the parts outside the CDR3, the full variable domain is EADIYQTPRYLVIGTGKKITLECSQTMGHDKMYWYQQDPGMELHLIHYSYGVNSTEKGDLSSESTVSRIRTEHFPLTLESARPSHTSQYLCASSARLAGDTGELFFGEGSRLTVL.

This clonotype has ten or more counts. V and J are TRBV29-1 and TRBJ2-6; a weak D match, TRBD1 (6 bases). Looked up from germline, CDR1 is SQVTM and CDR2 is ANQGSEA. The ends were cut back, 0 bases at V and 4 bases at J, with 10 bases in the middle. The CDR3 is 15 amino acids. In DNA form, the CDR3 reads TGCAGCGTTGAAGAAAGGACAGCCGGGGCCAACGTCCTGACTTTC. Its protein is CSVEERTAGANVLTF.

This clonotype was detected a few times. This chain connects TRBV5-4 to TRBJ2-5; TRBD2 matches 13 bases. Germline trimming cut 4 bases from V and 5 bases from J; bases unmatched to any gene: 8. Per the germline V gene, CDR1 is SGHNT and CDR2 is YYREEE (reference sequence). The CDR3 length is 16 residues. The CDR3 sequence: CASSPTSGRAQETQYF. The CDR3, as DNA: TGTGCCAGCAGCCCTACTAGCGGGAGGGCGCAGGAGACCCAGTACTTC.

The chain has TRBV29-1 and TRBJ1-1; 7 positions agree with TRBD1. The CDR3 contains 13 residues. Germline V gene lookup returns CDR1 SQVTM and CDR2 ANQGSEA. Losses at the gene ends were 5 bases for V and 5 bases for J; bases not matched to a gene: 8. The CDR3 nucleotides are TGCAGCGTTACAAGGGGGCGTGGGACTGAAGCTTTCTTT. Translated, it gives CSVTRGRGTEAFF.

Regarding this clonotype: At one boundary the junction diverges from the germline segment, which might be a read error. The rearrangement uses TRBV29-1 and TRBJ1-1, with a weak D call TRBD1 (5 bases). This CDR3 is 15 amino acids long. Germline V gene lookup returns CDR1 SQVTM and CDR2 ANQGSEA. The CDR3 region is CSVEAGGARDTEAFF. CDR3 nucleotide sequence: TGCAGCGTAGAAGCTGGGGGTGCCCGGGACACTGAAGCTTTCTTT.

To note about this clonotype: A junction boundary mismatches the germline segment, possibly from a read error. The gene calls are TRBV7-9 and TRBJ2-7; 7 bases match TRBD2. The length of the CDR3 is 15 residues. Germline assignment: CDR1 SEHNR and CDR2 FQNEAQ (reference sequence). Here the CDR3 reads CASSLRAAGVSEQYF. In DNA, the CDR3 is TGCGCCAGCAGCCTTCGCGCCGCGGGAGTGAGCGAGCAGTACTTC. The variable domain in full, with the rest retrieved from reference TRBV7-9 and TRBJ2-7, is DTGVSQNPRHKITKRGQNVTFRCDPISEHNRLYWYRQTLGQGPEFLTYFQNEAQLEKSRLLSDRFSAERPKGSFSTLEIQRTEQGDSAMYLCASSLRAAGVSEQYFGPGTRLTVT.

This clonotype showed up many times. The V and J genes are TRBV7-6 and TRBJ1-6, with D unresolved. This CDR3 is built from 18 residues. The germline V gene has CDR1 SGHVS and CDR2 FNYEAQ. Deletions cut 5 bases from V and 8 bases from J, with 25 bases between. CDR3 coding DNA: TGTGCCAGCAGCCACGCCCAAGTAGGACGGTTGTTGGATTCACCCCTCCACTTT. Translating it yields CASSHAQVGRLLDSPLHF. Using reference TRBV7-6 and TRBJ1-6 for the parts outside the CDR3, the full variable domain is GAGVSQSPRYKVTKRGQDVALRCDPISGHVSLYWYRQALGQGPEFLTYFNYEAQQDKSGLPNDRFSAERPEGSISTLTIQRTEQRDSAMYRCASSHAQVGRLLDSPLHFGNGTRLTVT.

The chain couples TRBV19 to TRBJ1-4; 8 bases are shared with TRBD1. CDR3 size: 15 residues. Trimming cost V 5 bases and J 8 bases; bases outside gene matches: 10. The V gene's germline CDR1 is LNHDA and CDR2 SQIVND (reference sequence). DNA of the CDR3: TGTGCCAGTAGTCCTCGGACAGGGCTGAGCGAAAAACTGTTTTTT. This gives the protein CASSPRTGLSEKLFF.

The chain has TRBV20-1 and TRBJ1-3; no definite D call. The CDR3 loop spans 14 amino acids. Germline CDR1 reads DFQATT; CDR2 reads SNEGSKA (reference sequence). The V end was cut by 4 bases, the J end by 0 bases, with 10 bases between. The CDR3 is CSATSGASGNTIYF. For the CDR3, the DNA is TGCAGTGCTACCTCGGGAGCCTCTGGAAACACCATATATTTT.

This clonotype has just one count. The rearrangement uses TRBV11-1 and TRBJ1-1; TRBD1 is a possible D gene (6 bases). Germline CDR1 reads SGHAT; CDR2 reads FQDESV (reference sequence). V dropped 5 bases and J dropped 5 bases, with 12 bases sitting between them. This CDR3 comprises 13 residues. CDR3 region: CASSITQGTEAFF. In nucleotides, the CDR3 is TGTGCCAGCAGCATTACCCAGGGGACTGAAGCTTTCTTT.

Ten or more counts support this clonotype. The V and J genes are TRBV10-3 and TRBJ2-7, with 8 bases lining up with TRBD1. The CDR3 extends over 14 amino acids. Germline V gene sequence: CDR1 ENHRY, CDR2 SYGVKD. J gave up 6 bases and V 0 bases, and 4 bases lay outside the gene matches. Written as DNA, the CDR3 is TGTGCCATCAGTGAGTCGTCAGGGGGCGGCGAGCAGTACTTC. Its protein product is CAISESSGGGEQYF.

CDR3 DNA: TGTGCCAGCAGCGCGGGGGGGGCCGGGGGTTCACCCCTCCACTTT. This gives the protein CASSAGGAGGSPLHF. The chain carries TRBV7-2 and TRBJ1-6; D is perhaps TRBD1 (6 bases). Germline CDR1 is SGHTA and CDR2 is FQGNSA. V was cut by 5 bases and J by 9 bases, with 17 bases left in between. This CDR3 spans 15 amino acids.

V is TRBV25-1 and J is TRBJ2-6; D ambiguous. CDR1 is MGHDK, CDR2 SYGVNS, per germline. The V end lost 8 bases, the J end lost 4 bases, and 18 bases lay between the germline ends. The CDR3 contains 16 residues. The CDR3 DNA is TGTGCCAGCGGTTCATCCGGGTACCGGGGGGCCAACGTCCTGACTTTC. It specifies CASGSSGYRGANVLTF.

The V and J genes are TRBV15 and TRBJ1-5, with 7 bases lining up with TRBD1. Germline CDR1 reads LNHNV; CDR2 reads YYDKDF (reference sequence). With 0 bases clipped from V and 14 bases from J, the junction kept 7 bases outside the gene matches. The CDR3 sequence is 13 residues long. This CDR3 reads CATSRDRGQTEHF. CDR3 DNA: TGTGCCACCAGCAGAGATAGGGGACAGACAGAGCATTTT.

This clonotype was picked up many times. The chain uses TRBV7-8 and TRBJ1-4, with D unclear. Germline assignment: CDR1 SGHVS and CDR2 FQNEAQ. The CDR3 runs 14 residues. The germline V and J ends were trimmed by 1 base and 4 bases, with 7 bases remaining between them. Here the CDR3 reads CASSLDPGNEKLFF. CDR3 nucleotide sequence: TGTGCCAGCAGCTTAGACCCGGGTAATGAAAAACTGTTTTTT.